This T cell receptor beta chain came from a study of blood T cells in healthy people across ages. A second PCR of roughly 7 to 11 cycles used a sample-barcoded 5' primer and a J-beta primer mix. TCRdb ran MiXCR on the 5' RACE reads and lists one entry per CDR3 protein. Of hundreds of thousands of distinct CDR3 sequences in the sample, roughly 30% are singletons; the top ten hold about a sixth. The V and J ends lost 2 bases and 8 bases, in that order; junction bases with no gene match: 6. The CDR3 totals 14 residues. The germline V gene encodes CDR1 SGHRS and CDR2 YFSETQ. The chain combines TRBV5-1 with TRBJ2-1; 8 bases agree with TRBD2. The clonotype originates from a woman older than 75 in good health. The sample consisted of blood. The CDR3 loop is CASSFGGGSDEQFF. CDR3 in DNA: TGCGCCAGCAGCTTTGGCGGGGGGAGCGATGAGCAGTTCTTC.